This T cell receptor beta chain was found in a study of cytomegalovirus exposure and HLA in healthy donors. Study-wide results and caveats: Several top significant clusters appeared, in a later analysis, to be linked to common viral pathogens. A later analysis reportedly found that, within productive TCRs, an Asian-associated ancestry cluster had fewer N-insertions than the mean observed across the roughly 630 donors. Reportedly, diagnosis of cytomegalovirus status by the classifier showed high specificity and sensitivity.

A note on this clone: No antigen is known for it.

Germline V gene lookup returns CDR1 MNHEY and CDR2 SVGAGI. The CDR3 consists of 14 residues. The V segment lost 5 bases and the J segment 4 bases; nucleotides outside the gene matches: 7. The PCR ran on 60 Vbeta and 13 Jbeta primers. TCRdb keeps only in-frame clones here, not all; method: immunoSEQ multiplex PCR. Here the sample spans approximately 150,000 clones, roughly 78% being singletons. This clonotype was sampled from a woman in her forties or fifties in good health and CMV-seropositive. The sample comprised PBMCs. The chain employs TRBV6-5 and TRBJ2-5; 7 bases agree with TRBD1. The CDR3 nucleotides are TGTGCCAGCAGTCCCGGGACAGATAGAGAGACCCAGTACTTC. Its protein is CASSPGTDRETQYF.